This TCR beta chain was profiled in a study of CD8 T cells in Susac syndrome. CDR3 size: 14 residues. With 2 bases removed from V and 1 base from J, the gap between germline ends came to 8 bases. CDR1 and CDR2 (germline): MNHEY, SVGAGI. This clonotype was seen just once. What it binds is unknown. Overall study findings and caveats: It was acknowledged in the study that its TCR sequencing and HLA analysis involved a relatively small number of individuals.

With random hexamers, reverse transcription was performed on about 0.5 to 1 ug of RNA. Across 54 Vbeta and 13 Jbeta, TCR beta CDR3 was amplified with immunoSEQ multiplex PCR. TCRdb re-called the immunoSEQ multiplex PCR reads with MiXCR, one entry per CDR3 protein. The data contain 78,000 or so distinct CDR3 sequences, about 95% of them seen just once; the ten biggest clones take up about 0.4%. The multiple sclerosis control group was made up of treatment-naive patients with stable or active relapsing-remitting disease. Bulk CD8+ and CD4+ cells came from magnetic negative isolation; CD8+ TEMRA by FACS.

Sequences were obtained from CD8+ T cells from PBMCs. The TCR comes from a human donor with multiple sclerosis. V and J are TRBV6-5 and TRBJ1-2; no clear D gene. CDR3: CASSYRALNYGYTF. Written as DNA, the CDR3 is TGTGCCAGCAGTTACAGGGCCCTTAACTATGGCTACACCTTC.